One sample yielded the 12 T cell receptor beta chains listed below, sequenced in a study of cytomegalovirus exposure and HLA in healthy donors. The table came from immunoSEQ multiplex PCR; TCRdb's copy has only in-frame clones and leaves some out. Here the sample spans some 330,000 clones, roughly 89% being singletons. Sequencing used PBMCs. These receptor sequences come from a woman aged 18-29 years in good health and CMV-seronegative.

The DNA for the CDR3 is TGTGCCAGCAGCCCGGTAGCGGGCTCCTACGAGCAGTACTTC. Its translation is CASSPVAGSYEQYF. The chain links TRBV4-2 to TRBJ2-7, with 7 bases fitting TRBD2. The CDR3 extends over 14 amino acids. Germline assignment: CDR1 LGHNA and CDR2 YNFKEQ. The trim removed 4 bases at V and 0 bases at J, leaving 3 bases unmatched.

The rearrangement joins TRBV7-8 to TRBJ2-3; possibly TRBD2 for D (6 bases). Germline-derived CDR1 and CDR2 are SGHVS and FQNEAQ. CDR3 size: 16 residues. V lost 5 bases and J lost 0, with 15 bases in between. In nucleotides, the CDR3 is TGTGCCAGCAGCCCAGAACCGGGACTGAGCACAGATACGCAGTATTTT. It codes for CASSPEPGLSTDTQYF.

The rearrangement links TRBV7-9 to TRBJ2-7; 8 nucleotides align to TRBD2. Germline lookup yields CDR1 SEHNR and CDR2 FQNEAQ (reference sequence). The V and J ends lost 5 bases and 3 bases, in that order; junction bases with no gene match: 6. The length of the CDR3 is 14 residues. DNA for the CDR3: TGTGCCAGCAGCCCACGGGAGGGCTTCTACGAGCAGTACTTC. It yields the protein CASSPREGFYEQYF.

This clone was counted a few times. V gene TRBV9 combines with J gene TRBJ1-2; D unclear. Per the germline V gene, CDR1 is SGDLS and CDR2 is YYNGEE. Trimming took off 3 bases at V and 0 bases at J, with 9 bases between the two ends. The CDR3 is made up of 14 amino acids. In nucleotides, the CDR3 is TGTGCCAGCAGCGACCTCGCAGCTAACTATGGCTACACCTTC. It translates to CASSDLAANYGYTF.

As DNA, the CDR3 is TGTGCCATTGATGGAGGCGGGGGCTACACCTTC. Residues: CAIDGGGGYTF. The chain couples TRBV10-3 to TRBJ1-2; unclear D gene. Per germline, CDR1 ENHRY and CDR2 SYGVKD. This CDR3 region has 11 residues. Trimming took 9 bases from V and 8 from J, leaving 13 bases between them.

The V call is TRBV27, the J call TRBJ2-3; D may be TRBD2 (5 bases). The V end was cut by 5 bases, the J end by 0 bases, with 12 bases between. CDR3 size: 15 residues. Germline assignment: CDR1 MNHEY and CDR2 SMNVEV (reference sequence). The CDR3 DNA is TGTGCCAGCAGTCGGGGATTCCATAGCACAGATACGCAGTATTTT. This sequence encodes CASSRGFHSTDTQYF.

This clone has only one observation. The chain joins TRBV7-9 to TRBJ2-7; TRBD2 is a possible D gene (6 bases). CDR3 length equals 14 residues. V was trimmed by 5 bases and J by 4 bases, leaving 15 bases between them. Germline assignment: CDR1 SEHNR and CDR2 FQNEAQ (reference sequence). CDR3 DNA sequence: TGTGCCAGCAGCCCGAGGGAGGTCATATACGAGCAGTACTTC. It specifies CASSPREVIYEQYF.

In its sample, this clone was seen a few times. The chain links TRBV4-1 to TRBJ1-5; no clear D gene. Germline CDR1 is MGHRA and CDR2 is YSYEKL. The CDR3 runs 15 residues. V lost 0 bases and J lost 6, with 12 bases in between. The CDR3 here is CASSQDLLSGQPQHF. CDR3 bases: TGCGCCAGCAGCCAAGATCTTCTGTCAGGTCAGCCCCAGCATTTT.

This clone was seen once. The chain joins TRBV19 to TRBJ2-4; possible D gene TRBD2, 6 bases. This CDR3 has 15 residues. Between the trimmed V and J ends, which lost 5 bases and 8 bases, there was a span of 19 bases. Germline-derived CDR1 and CDR2 are LNHDA and SQIVND (reference sequence). In nucleotides, the CDR3 is TGTGCCAGTAGTGACACGGGCCCACGCGGGGACATTCAGTACTTC. Translating gives CASSDTGPRGDIQYF.

This CDR3 is CASSVAGGGAGYGYTF. The DNA of the CDR3 is TGTGCCAGCAGCGTAGCGGGAGGGGGCGCCGGCTATGGCTACACCTTC. This chain joins TRBV9 and TRBJ1-2; 7 bases line up with TRBD1. Germline CDR1 and CDR2: SGDLS and YYNGEE. Unmatched junction bases numbered 9, after V lost 0 bases and J lost 4 bases. The CDR3 totals 16 residues.

The chain carries TRBV30 and TRBJ1-1, with D perhaps TRBD1 (6 bases). Per the germline V gene, CDR1 is GTSNPN and CDR2 is SVGIG (reference sequence). Trimming removed 4 bases at V and 1 base at J, with 13 bases between. The CDR3 runs 14 residues. Here the CDR3 DNA reads TGTGCCTGGAAGACAGGAGGTGGGAACACTGAAGCTTTCTTT. This encodes CAWKTGGGNTEAFF.

This clone occurred once. The chain employs TRBV7-2 and TRBJ2-5, with 8 bases matching TRBD2. CDR3 size: 15 residues. Germline CDR1 reads SGHTA; CDR2 reads FQGNSA. V trimming: 5 bases; J trimming: 4 bases; junction bases outside the gene matches: 9. CDR3 in DNA: TGTGCCAGCAGCAGGGCTAGCGGGTGGTCAGAGACCCAGTACTTC. Amino acids: CASSRASGWSETQYF.